These T cell receptor beta chains were read from a single sample in a study of blood T cell repertoires in COVID-19. Using immunoSEQ multiplex PCR, the repertoire was profiled, and TCRdb retains in-frame clones only, with some absent. This sample has around 60,000 clones, with approximately 88% found just once. The sample was peripheral blood. These receptors were obtained from a human donor in a cohort sampled during active COVID-19. The CDR3 runs from the conserved cysteine through the conserved F or W. A D gene is named only where the DNA matches it firmly. Only part of the rows carry a size: once, few, many, or a class if the clone is expanded.

TRBV19	.	TRBJ1-1	.	CATEQGNTEAFF	TGTGCCACAGAACAGGGGAACACTGAAGCTTTCTTT
TRBV7-6	.	TRBJ2-1	.	CASSLGQDKPYNEQFF	TGTGCCAGCAGCTTAGGACAGGACAAACCGTACAATGAGCAGTTCTTC
TRBV27	.	TRBJ2-1	TRBD1	CATRDRGSSYNEQFF	TGTGCCACCAGGGACAGGGGATCCTCCTACAATGAGCAGTTCTTC
TRBV10-2	.	TRBJ2-1	TRBD2	CASKLAGVFHEQFF	TGCGCCAGCAAGCTAGCGGGAGTTTTCCATGAGCAGTTCTTC
TRBV29-1	.	TRBJ2-1	TRBD1	CSVSDRLGEQFF	TGCAGCGTTTCGGACAGGTTGGGTGAGCAGTTCTTC
TRBV5-6	.	TRBJ1-2	TRBD1	CASSGTGTYGYTF	TGTGCCAGCAGCGGGACAGGGACATATGGCTACACCTTC
TRBV29-1	.	TRBJ2-4	TRBD1	CSVKDRENIQYF	TGCAGCGTTAAGGACAGGGAAAACATTCAGTACTTC
TRBV7-9	.	TRBJ2-7	.	CASSLGSETVQYF	TGTGCCAGCAGCTTAGGCTCCGAAACTGTGCAGTACTTC
TRBV5-1	.	TRBJ2-1	.	CASSLMDSGEQFF	TGCGCCAGCAGCTTGATGGACTCCGGTGAGCAGTTCTTC
TRBV6-5	.	TRBJ1-2	TRBD1	CASSYSSQGAGYTF	TGTGCCAGCAGTTACTCGAGTCAGGGGGCCGGCTACACCTTC
TRBV4-2	.	TRBJ2-3	.	CASSQEFRDTQYF	TGTGCCAGCAGCCAAGAGTTTCGTGATACGCAGTATTTT
TRBV13	.	TRBJ2-5	.	CASSSPYQETQYF	TGTGCCAGCAGCTCCCCATACCAAGAGACCCAGTACTTC
TRBV27	few	TRBJ2-7	TRBD1	CASNQGAQQYF	TGTGCCAGCAACCAGGGGGCTCAGCAGTACTTC
TRBV4-2	.	TRBJ1-1	.	CASSQVIGRGSVYTEAFF	TGTGCCAGCAGCCAAGTCATTGGGAGGGGTAGTGTTTACACTGAAGCTTTCTTT
TRBV3-1/TRBV3-2	once	TRBJ2-7	.	CASSQVARVREQYF	TGTGCCAGCAGCCAAGTGGCTCGGGTACGCGAGCAGTACTTC
TRBV30	.	TRBJ2-1	TRBD1	CAWTSGTGPNEQFF	TGTGCCTGGACCTCCGGGACAGGGCCGAATGAGCAGTTCTTC
TRBV28	.	TRBJ1-6	.	CASLLAGDGYNSPLHF	TGTGCCAGCCTTCTTGCAGGGGACGGCTATAATTCACCCCTCCACTTT
TRBV27	few	TRBJ1-6	.	CASSLTGSPLHF	TGTGCCAGCAGTTTAACCGGTTCACCCCTCCACTTT
TRBV3-1/TRBV3-2	.	TRBJ1-1	TRBD1	CASSRQGLDTEAFF	TGTGCCAGCAGCCGACAGGGGCTTGACACTGAAGCTTTCTTT
TRBV6-2/TRBV6-3	.	TRBJ2-6	.	CASSYRQGVLAGANVLTF	TGTGCCAGCAGTTACCGGCAGGGTGTATTAGCTGGGGCCAACGTCCTGACTTTC
TRBV19	.	TRBJ2-7	.	CASSYSGLDEQYF	TGTGCCAGTAGTTACTCCGGGTTGGACGAGCAGTACTTC
TRBV5-1	.	TRBJ2-7	.	CASSWMRGQNYEQYF	TGCGCCAGCAGCTGGATGCGGGGGCAGAACTACGAGCAGTACTTC
TRBV12-3/TRBV12-4	.	TRBJ1-2	TRBD1	CASSLDRVDGYTF	TGTGCCAGCAGTTTGGACAGGGTGGATGGCTACACCTTC
TRBV19	.	TRBJ1-3	.	CASSISAASSGNTIYF	TGTGCCAGTAGTATTTCCGCGGCCAGCTCTGGAAACACCATATATTTT
TRBV28	once	TRBJ2-3	TRBD2	CASSSPGLAGGPATDTQYF	TGTGCCAGCAGCTCCCCGGGGCTAGCGGGAGGCCCTGCCACAGATACGCAGTATTTT
TRBV19	.	TRBJ2-1	.	CASNSNRATDNEQFF	TGTGCCAGTAACTCAAACAGGGCAACCGACAATGAGCAGTTCTTC
TRBV5-4	.	TRBJ2-7	TRBD2	CASSGTSGGNYEQYF	TGTGCCAGCAGCGGAACTAGCGGGGGAAACTACGAGCAGTACTTC
TRBV4-1	.	TRBJ2-7	TRBD1	CASSAGTGTYEQYF	TGCGCCAGCAGCGCCGGGACAGGGACCTACGAGCAGTACTTC